What follows are 13 T cell receptor beta chains derived from one specimen sequenced in a study of cytomegalovirus exposure and HLA in healthy donors. This table comes from immunoSEQ multiplex PCR, and its TCRdb copy is limited to in-frame clones, with some not included. The data show roughly 150,000 clones, approximately 82% seen once. Sample: PBMCs. The receptors stem from a man younger than 45 in good health and CMV-seropositive.

The chain uses TRBV5-1 and TRBJ2-5, with 7 bases lining up with TRBD2. The V gene's germline CDR1 is SGHRS and CDR2 YFSETQ. The CDR3 runs 14 residues. The J segment lost 2 bases and the V segment lost 2 bases, leaving 3 bases of the junction unmatched. CDR3 residues: CASSLSGVQETQYF. The CDR3 DNA follows: TGCGCCAGCAGCTTAAGCGGGGTGCAAGAGACCCAGTACTTC.

The chain joins TRBV7-3 to TRBJ2-5, with D uncertain. The CDR3 length is 13 residues. V lost 5 bases to trimming and J lost 1 base, with 8 bases between them. Germline V gene sequence: CDR1 SGHTA, CDR2 FQGTGA. This CDR3 reads CASSRGTQETQYF. The CDR3 DNA follows: TGTGCCAGCAGCCGAGGAACCCAAGAGACCCAGTACTTC.

The gene calls are TRBV9 and TRBJ2-6; D gene ambiguous. The V and J ends lost 0 bases and 0 bases respectively, with 13 bases between them. This CDR3 comprises 18 residues. Germline CDR1 SGDLS, CDR2 YYNGEE. Written as DNA, the CDR3 is TGTGCCAGCAGCGTAGGGAGATCTCGGTTCTCTGGGGCCAACGTCCTGACTTTC. Translation gives CASSVGRSRFSGANVLTF.

In regard to this clone: Other DNA sequences of this sample code for an identical CDR3. The rearrangement joins TRBV7-2 to TRBJ2-1; 8 bases fit TRBD2. The CDR3 sequence is 14 residues long. Losses at the gene ends were 5 bases for V and 2 bases for J; bases not matched to a gene: 2. The germline gives CDR1 SGHTA, CDR2 FQGNSA. The CDR3 DNA follows: TGTGCCAGCAGCCTGCGGGGGGCCTACAATGAGCAGTTCTTC. Protein sequence: CASSLRGAYNEQFF. The full variable domain, completed using reference TRBV7-2 and TRBJ2-1, is GAGVSQSPSNKVTEKGKDVELRCDPISGHTALYWYRQSLGQGLEFLIYFQGNSAPDKSGLPSDRFSAERTGGSVSTLTIQRTQQEDSAVYLCASSLRGAYNEQFFGPGTRLTVL.

The rearrangement joins TRBV6-4 to TRBJ2-1; maybe TRBD1 (6 bases). This CDR3 has 15 residues. Trimming took off 5 bases at V and 5 bases at J, with 16 bases between the two ends. Looked up from germline, CDR1 is MRHNA and CDR2 is SNTAGT. The chain's CDR3 is CASSTAGAGNNEQFF. CDR3 bases: TGTGCCAGCAGTACCGCAGGGGCTGGCAACAATGAGCAGTTCTTC.

This chain joins TRBV7-2 and TRBJ1-4, with TRBD1 identical over 8 bases. CDR1 SGHTA and CDR2 FQGNSA come from the germline V gene. J was trimmed by 10 bases and V by 4 bases; bases with no gene match: 14. CDR3 size: 16 residues. CDR3 residues: CASSSPSGQGAGKLFF. CDR3 DNA: TGTGCCAGCAGCTCGCCCAGTGGCCAGGGGGCGGGAAAACTGTTTTTT.

This clone was seen more than once but under ten times. The V call is TRBV12-5, the J call TRBJ2-7; 10 nucleotides match TRBD1. The junction had 12 bases not matched to a gene; V was cut back by 3 bases and J by 4 bases. Germline V CDR1 and CDR2: LGHNT, FRNRAP. This CDR3 spans 17 amino acids. CDR3 nucleotides: TGTGCTAGTGGTTTTCATCCCTTTTGGGACAGGGGTTACGAGCAGTACTTC. Its protein product is CASGFHPFWDRGYEQYF.

The chain carries TRBV6-1 and TRBJ1-6, with 7 nucleotides matching TRBD1. The CDR3 consists of 15 residues. The germline V gene has CDR1 MNHNS and CDR2 SASEGT. Trimming cost V 7 bases and J 4 bases; bases outside gene matches: 7. The chain's CDR3 is CASNEAGGYNSPLHF. DNA of the CDR3: TGTGCCAGCAACGAGGCAGGGGGTTATAATTCACCCCTCCACTTT.

The chain has TRBV5-1 and TRBJ2-7; 8 bases map to TRBD2. This CDR3 is 14 amino acids long. With V trimmed by 4 bases and J by 3 bases, 6 bases remained unmatched. The germline CDR1 and CDR2 sequences are SGHRS and YFSETQ. The chain's CDR3 is CASSPGGGHYEQYF. CDR3 nucleotide sequence: TGCGCCAGCAGCCCGGGGGGGGGACACTACGAGCAGTACTTC.

As concerns this clone: The sample contains more than one DNA sequence encoding this CDR3. The chain couples TRBV5-1 to TRBJ2-2, with D tentatively TRBD2 (6 bases). The V end was cut by 0 bases, the J end by 6 bases, with 9 bases between. Germline CDR1 and CDR2: SGHRS and YFSETQ. The CDR3 extends over 14 amino acids. CDR3 residues: CASSLAGEAGELFF. The CDR3 nucleotides read TGCGCCAGCAGCTTGGCGGGAGAGGCCGGGGAGCTGTTTTTT.

The J gene is TRBJ1-5, the V gene TRBV5-4, with D possibly TRBD1 on 5 matching bases. The CDR3 totals 14 residues. The V end lost 4 bases, the J end lost 4 bases, and 12 bases lay between the germline ends. Germline CDR1 and CDR2: SGHNT and YYREEE (reference sequence). In DNA form, the CDR3 reads TGTGCCAGCAGCATCCAGGGAGGTAATCAGCCCCAGCATTTT. Translating gives CASSIQGGNQPQHF. Together with reference TRBV5-4 and TRBJ1-5, the CDR3 gives the full variable domain: ETGVTQSPTHLIKTRGQQVTLRCSSQSGHNTVSWYQQALGQGPQFIFQYYREEENGRGNFPPRFSGLQFPNYSSELNVNALELDDSALYLCASSIQGGNQPQHFGDGTRLSIL.

The chain couples TRBV7-2 to TRBJ1-4; the D gene is possibly TRBD1 (6 bases). V lost 2 bases, J lost 8 bases, and 15 bases lay in between. This CDR3 contains 15 residues. Germline V lookup: CDR1 SGHTA, CDR2 FQGNSA. CDR3 residues: CASSLRGGPGEKLFF. CDR3 DNA sequence: TGTGCCAGCAGCTTACGGGGGGGGCCGGGGGAAAAACTGTTTTTT.

The chain is built from TRBV7-2 and TRBJ2-7, with a tentative D call TRBD2 (6 bases). This CDR3 has 16 amino acids. Germline V gene lookup returns CDR1 SGHTA and CDR2 FQGNSA. V lost 2 bases to trimming and J lost 2 bases, with 16 bases between them. CDR3 nucleotide sequence: TGTGCCAGCAGCTTAAACCCCGGGACTTACACCTACGAGCAGTACTTC. This encodes CASSLNPGTYTYEQYF. Based on the CDR3 plus reference TRBV7-2 and TRBJ2-7, the full variable domain is GAGVSQSPSNKVTEKGKDVELRCDPISGHTALYWYRQSLGQGLEFLIYFQGNSAPDKSGLPSDRFSAERTGGSVSTLTIQRTQQEDSAVYLCASSLNPGTYTYEQYFGPGTRLTVT.